Each of the 20 T cell receptor beta chains below was sequenced from the same sample in a study of T cell responses to AZD1222 COVID-19 vaccine. The assay was immunoSEQ multiplex PCR, and TCRdb's table has in-frame clones only and misses some. The sample holds some 140,000 clones, 85% to 95% seen once. The specimen was peripheral blood, collected on day 0 of AZD1222 vaccination. The source of these receptors is an adult in good health.

The J gene is TRBJ1-2, the V gene TRBV6-5, with 7 bases that match TRBD1. Trimming took 8 bases from V and 4 from J; bases not matched to a gene: 1. The CDR3 is made up of 11 amino acids. Germline V gene lookup returns CDR1 MNHEY and CDR2 SVGAGI. CDR3 in DNA: TGTGCCAGCGGGACAGCCTATGGCTACACCTTC. Translated: CASGTAYGYTF.

The chain is built from TRBV7-6 and TRBJ2-2; D gene ambiguous. Germline CDR1 SGHVS, CDR2 FNYEAQ. There are 15 residues in the CDR3. V was shortened by 5 bases and J by 6 bases, with 16 bases between the two germline ends. CDR3 residues: CASSPDSRVSGELFF. The CDR3 nucleotides read TGTGCCAGCAGCCCAGACTCCCGGGTGTCCGGGGAGCTGTTTTTT.

The chain links TRBV5-5 to TRBJ1-1; perhaps TRBD1 as D (5 bases). The germline CDR1 and CDR2 sequences are SGHKS and YYEKEE (reference sequence). V was trimmed by 1 base and J by 0 bases, leaving 10 bases between them. This CDR3 spans 15 amino acids. The CDR3: CASSLSLGLNTEAFF. CDR3 bases: TGTGCCAGCAGCTTGTCTTTGGGGCTGAACACTGAAGCTTTCTTT.

The J gene is TRBJ2-3, the V gene TRBV7-2, with D uncertain. Germline V gene data show CDR1 as SGHTA and CDR2 as FQGNSA. CDR3 length equals 15 residues. Deletions cut 4 bases from V and 4 bases from J, with 15 bases between. This chain's CDR3 is CASSSTFGGADTQYF. In DNA form, the CDR3 reads TGTGCCAGCAGCTCTACATTTGGTGGCGCAGATACGCAGTATTTT.

The chain employs TRBV5-5 and TRBJ2-2; 8 positions agree with TRBD2. J gave up 2 bases and V 5 bases, and 8 bases lay outside the gene matches. The CDR3 is made up of 16 amino acids. Germline V gives CDR1 SGHKS, CDR2 YYEKEE (reference sequence). CDR3 amino acids: CASSALGLANTGELFF. CDR3 nucleotides: TGTGCCAGCAGTGCCCTAGGACTAGCCAACACCGGGGAGCTGTTTTTT.

The V and J genes are TRBV5-6 and TRBJ1-4; TRBD1 aligns across 8 bases. The CDR3 is 15 residues long. Germline-derived CDR1 and CDR2 are SGHDT and YYEEEE. J was trimmed by 7 bases and V by 3 bases; bases with no gene match: 8. Here the CDR3 DNA reads TGTGCCAGCAGCTGGGGGACAGGAGCCGGTGAAAAACTGTTTTTT. Residues: CASSWGTGAGEKLFF.

The chain employs TRBV6-5 and TRBJ2-7, with 10 nucleotides matching TRBD1. The CDR3 contains 13 residues. Trimming at V came to 5 bases and at J to 3 bases, leaving 1 base not matched to a gene. In germline, CDR1 is MNHEY, CDR2 SVGAGI. This CDR3 reads CASSRDRGYEQYF. CDR3 DNA sequence: TGTGCCAGCAGTAGGGACAGGGGCTACGAGCAGTACTTC.

The chain combines TRBV14 with TRBJ2-5; 7 bases line up with TRBD1. Germline assignment: CDR1 SGHDN and CDR2 FVKESK. This CDR3 contains 16 residues. V was pared by 3 bases and J by 5 bases, with 12 bases of the junction left unmatched. The CDR3 DNA reads TGTGCCAGCAGCCATCTCTTGGGCAGGGGGATGGAGACCCAGTACTTC. Its protein product is CASSHLLGRGMETQYF.

The chain has TRBV19 and TRBJ1-1; weak D call: TRBD1 (5 bases). The CDR3 covers 13 residues. The V gene's germline CDR1 is LNHDA and CDR2 SQIVND (reference sequence). Trimming cost V 0 bases and J 4 bases, with 6 bases left between them. CDR3 loop: CASSIDRATEAFF. The CDR3 DNA reads TGTGCCAGTAGTATAGACAGGGCCACTGAAGCTTTCTTT.

This chain uses TRBV11-2 with TRBJ2-5, with 13 bases aligning to TRBD2. The CDR3 runs 17 residues. The germline V gene has CDR1 SGHAT and CDR2 FQNNGV. Losses at the gene ends were 3 bases for V and 1 base for J; bases not matched to a gene: 5. The CDR3 coding sequence is TGTGCCAGCAGCTTCCACAGACTAGCGGGGGGCCAAGAGACCCAGTACTTC. It encodes CASSFHRLAGGQETQYF. The complete variable domain, with remaining parts taken from reference TRBV11-2 and TRBJ2-5, reads EAGVAQSPRYKIIEKRQSVAFWCNPISGHATLYWYQQILGQGPKLLIQFQNNGVVDDSQLPKDRFSAERLKGVDSTLKIQPAKLEDSAVYLCASSFHRLAGGQETQYFGPGTRLLVL.

V usage is TRBV5-4 and J usage is TRBJ1-2, with 8 positions matching TRBD1. CDR1 is SGHNT, CDR2 YYREEE, per germline (reference sequence). Trimming at V came to 4 bases and at J to 3 bases, leaving 5 bases not matched to a gene. This CDR3 region has 14 residues. CDR3 nucleotide sequence: TGTGCCAGCAGCCCGACAGGGGTTGACTATGGCTACACCTTC. Its translation is CASSPTGVDYGYTF. Based on the CDR3 plus reference TRBV5-4 and TRBJ1-2, the full variable domain is ETGVTQSPTHLIKTRGQQVTLRCSSQSGHNTVSWYQQALGQGPQFIFQYYREEENGRGNFPPRFSGLQFPNYSSELNVNALELDDSALYLCASSPTGVDYGYTFGSGTRLTVV.

V gene TRBV5-1 combines with J gene TRBJ2-7; 8 bases map to TRBD1. Per germline, CDR1 SGHRS and CDR2 YFSETQ. V dropped 4 bases and J dropped 3; count of bases not matched to a gene: 6. The CDR3 totals 14 residues. The CDR3 bases are TGCGCCAGCAGCACTCAGGGGGCAAACTACGAGCAGTACTTC. Its translation: CASSTQGANYEQYF. Looking up the rest from reference TRBV5-1 and TRBJ2-7 gives the full variable domain: KAGVTQTPRYLIKTRGQQVTLSCSPISGHRSVSWYQQTPGQGLQFLFEYFSETQRNKGNFPGRFSGRQFSNSRSEMNVSTLELGDSALYLCASSTQGANYEQYFGPGTRLTVT.

The chain recombines TRBV7-9 with TRBJ2-1; 7 bases fit TRBD2. Germline-derived CDR1 and CDR2 are SEHNR and FQNEAQ (reference sequence). After removal of 5 bases from V and 5 bases from J, the junction contained 12 bases not matched to a gene. The CDR3 consists of 16 residues. CDR3 nucleotide sequence: TGTGCCAGCAGCATAGGGCAACTAGCGATTAACAATGAGCAGTTCTTC. This translates into CASSIGQLAINNEQFF.

This chain uses TRBV20-1 with TRBJ2-1, with TRBD2 identical over 9 bases. CDR3 size: 16 residues. V lost 3 bases to trimming and J lost 13 bases; unmatched junction nucleotides: 19. The germline V gene has CDR1 DFQATT and CDR2 SNEGSKA (reference sequence). The CDR3 sequence is CSASSPFSGRIGTQFF. CDR3 nucleotide sequence: TGCAGTGCTAGTTCCCCGTTTAGCGGGAGAATTGGGACTCAGTTCTTC.

This rearrangement joins TRBV6-5 to TRBJ1-2, with D perhaps matching TRBD1 (6 bases). The CDR3 runs to 14 residues. CDR1 MNHEY and CDR2 SVGAGI come from the germline V gene. With 6 bases removed from V and 5 bases from J, the gap between germline ends came to 16 bases. Here the CDR3 reads CASRVSQGFYGYTF. The DNA of the CDR3 is TGTGCCAGCAGAGTTTCTCAGGGGTTTTATGGCTACACCTTC.

The CDR3 spells CASSSSGNTEAFF. CDR3 DNA: TGCGCCAGCAGCTCGAGTGGGAACACTGAAGCTTTCTTT. The rearrangement uses TRBV5-1 and TRBJ1-1; D uncertain. V was cut by 3 bases and J by 1 base, with 7 bases left in between. The CDR3 is made up of 13 amino acids. CDR1 is SGHRS and CDR2 is YFSETQ in the germline V gene.

The chain couples TRBV19 to TRBJ1-2, with 12 bases lining up with TRBD1. The CDR3 length is 16 residues. Germline values: CDR1 LNHDA, CDR2 SQIVND (reference sequence). After removal of 10 bases from V and 7 bases from J, the junction contained 16 bases not matched to a gene. In DNA, the CDR3 is TGTGCCACCAACTCGGGGTGGGACAGGGGGCTTGGTGGCTACACCTTC. The encoded protein is CATNSGWDRGLGGYTF.

The rearrangement joins TRBV19 to TRBJ2-1; TRBD2 matches 9 bases. CDR3 length: 17 amino acids. V gave up 11 bases and J gave up 4 bases; unmatched junction bases: 18. Germline loops: CDR1 LNHDA, CDR2 SQIVND (reference sequence). CDR3 sequence: CASMGGRACRLYNEQFF. CDR3 DNA: TGTGCCTCGATGGGCGGGAGGGCCTGTCGACTTTACAATGAGCAGTTCTTC.

V usage is TRBV5-1 and J usage is TRBJ2-7; D not resolved. The CDR3 runs 14 residues. Trimming left V 3 bases short and J 2 bases short, with 12 bases between. In germline, CDR1 is SGHRS, CDR2 YFSETQ. For the CDR3, the DNA is TGCGCCAGCAGCTCCCCGGTCCCACCCTACGAGCAGTACTTC. Translation gives CASSSPVPPYEQYF. Filled out from reference TRBV5-1 and TRBJ2-7, the complete variable domain reads KAGVTQTPRYLIKTRGQQVTLSCSPISGHRSVSWYQQTPGQGLQFLFEYFSETQRNKGNFPGRFSGRQFSNSRSEMNVSTLELGDSALYLCASSSPVPPYEQYFGPGTRLTVT.

V and J are TRBV3-1 (or the pseudogene TRBV3-2) and TRBJ1-2; 9 nucleotides line up with TRBD1. The V segment lost 4 bases and the J segment 14 bases; nucleotides outside the gene matches: 8. The CDR3 totals 12 residues. Looked up from germline, CDR1 is LGHDT and CDR2 is YNNKEL (reference sequence). The CDR3 here is CASSLQTGGQTF. CDR3 bases: TGTGCCAGCAGCCTCCAGACAGGGGGGCAGACCTTC.